These 30 T cell receptor beta chains were sequenced from one sample in a study of blood T cell repertoires in COVID-19 (dated by TCRdb to about 2020). The library was made by the immunoSEQ multiplex PCR assay. TCRdb's version of the immuneACCESS table is confined to in-frame rearrangements and falls short of the full clone set. An unresolved V gene accounts for under half of the shortfall where checked; the remainder is of unknown origin. A total of fewer than 250,000 clones appear in this sample, 84% of them only once. The ten largest clones take up 4% of the sample. Sequences were obtained from peripheral blood. The receptor source for this set is a man in his fifties or sixties with acute or convalescent COVID-19.

This chain links TRBV24-1 with TRBJ2-5; 8 bases fit TRBD2. This CDR3 comprises 16 residues. Germline lookup yields CDR1 KGHDR and CDR2 SFDVKD. The ends lost 4 bases at V and 5 bases at J; junction bases unmatched: 11. CDR3 DNA sequence: TGTGCCACCAGTGACCTCCCGGCGGGAGGTTGGGAGACCCAGTACTTC. Translation: CATSDLPAGGWETQYF.

The chain employs TRBV6-1 and TRBJ2-7; 9 nucleotides align to TRBD1. The CDR3 sequence is 16 residues long. Per the germline V gene, CDR1 is MNHNS and CDR2 is SASEGT. The trim removed 4 bases at V and 3 bases at J, leaving 10 bases unmatched. The CDR3 sequence: CASSVQGARPNYEQYF. Here the CDR3 DNA reads TGTGCCAGCAGTGTACAGGGGGCGCGTCCAAACTACGAGCAGTACTTC.

The rearrangement uses TRBV6-1 and TRBJ1-5; D is undetermined. The V end was cut by 3 bases, the J end by 5 bases, with 5 bases between. CDR3 length: 12 residues. The germline gives CDR1 MNHNS, CDR2 SASEGT. The DNA of the CDR3 is TGTGCCAGCAGTGATACGGATCAGCCCCAGCATTTT. Translation: CASSDTDQPQHF.

The J gene is TRBJ1-2, the V gene TRBV19; TRBD1 agrees at 9 bases. This CDR3 comprises 16 residues. Germline V gives CDR1 LNHDA, CDR2 SQIVND (reference sequence). V was clipped by 0 bases and J by 4 bases; unmatched bases: 6. The chain's CDR3 is CASSIDPPTGGYGYTF. In DNA form, the CDR3 reads TGTGCCAGTAGTATAGATCCTCCGACAGGGGGCTATGGCTACACCTTC.

V usage is TRBV7-3 and J usage is TRBJ2-5; possibly TRBD1 for D (5 bases). Trimming pared 4 bases from V and 1 base from J, leaving 10 bases between. The CDR3 has 14 residues. Germline lookup yields CDR1 SGHTA and CDR2 FQGTGA. The CDR3 region has the DNA TGTGCCAGCAGCTCCTCGACAGCCCAAGAGACCCAGTACTTC. It codes for CASSSSTAQETQYF. Full variable domain (remainder filled in from reference TRBV7-3 and TRBJ2-5): GAGVSQTPSNKVTEKGKYVELRCDPISGHTALYWYRQSLGQGPEFLIYFQGTGAADDSGLPNDRFFAVRPEGSVSTLKIQRTERGDSAVYLCASSSSTAQETQYFGPGTRLLVL.

This clone occurred once. V usage is TRBV5-8 and J usage is TRBJ1-1; 7 nucleotides align to TRBD1. The CDR3 sequence is 13 residues long. The germline gives CDR1 SGHTS, CDR2 YDEGEE. V lost 1 base, J lost 3 bases, and 0 bases stayed unmatched. DNA for the CDR3: TGTGCCAGCAGCTTGAGGGGGCACACTGAAGCTTTCTTT. Translation gives CASSLRGHTEAFF.

The gene calls are TRBV7-2 and TRBJ1-6, with D hard to call. This CDR3 spans 15 amino acids. Germline values: CDR1 SGHTA, CDR2 FQGNSA. The germline V and J ends were trimmed by 6 bases and 8 bases, with 17 bases remaining between them. The CDR3 reads CASRSRLGDHSPLHF. In nucleotides, the CDR3 is TGTGCCAGCAGGTCTCGGCTCGGGGATCATTCACCCCTCCACTTT.

The chain recombines TRBV11-3 with TRBJ2-7; weak D call: TRBD2 (5 bases). The germline V gene encodes CDR1 SGHNT and CDR2 YENEEA. Trimming shortened V by 5 bases and J by 2 bases, and 16 bases separated the two germline ends. The CDR3 sequence is 15 residues long. The CDR3 sequence: CASSGWTEGTYEQYF. CDR3 nucleotide sequence: TGTGCCAGCAGCGGGTGGACTGAAGGCACCTACGAGCAGTACTTC. The variable domain in full, with the rest retrieved from reference TRBV11-3 and TRBJ2-7, is EAGVVQSPRYKIIEKKQPVAFWCNPISGHNTLYWYLQNLGQGPELLIRYENEEAVDDSQLPKDRFSAERLKGVDSTLKIQPAELGDSAVYLCASSGWTEGTYEQYFGPGTRLTVT.

The DNA of the CDR3 is TGTGCCAGCTCACCATCGGGGTTGACTCAGCCCCAGCATTTT. Its translation: CASSPSGLTQPQHF. The genes are TRBV18 and TRBJ1-5, with D uncertain. The germline CDR1 and CDR2 sequences are KGHSH and LQKENI. The CDR3 loop spans 14 amino acids. The V gene lost 2 bases and the J gene lost 6 bases, with 11 bases spanning the gap.

This clone appeared once. This chain links TRBV11-1 with TRBJ2-5; 8 positions match TRBD1. J gave up 3 bases and V 5 bases, and 5 bases lay outside the gene matches. Germline CDR1 is SGHAT and CDR2 is FQDESV (reference sequence). The CDR3 is made up of 14 amino acids. CDR3 nucleotide sequence: TGTGCCAGCAGCCCCACGACAGGGGAAGAGACCCAGTACTTC. It yields the protein CASSPTTGEETQYF.

This rearrangement joins TRBV6-5 to TRBJ1-5, with D perhaps TRBD1 (5 bases). Trimming took 6 bases from V and 0 from J, leaving 12 bases between them. CDR1 and CDR2 from the germline V gene are MNHEY and SVGAGI. The CDR3 has 15 residues. CDR3 residues: CASRRDRNSNQPQHF. As DNA, the CDR3 is TGTGCCAGCAGACGTGACAGAAATAGCAATCAGCCCCAGCATTTT.

This clone was seen once. This chain uses TRBV11-3 with TRBJ2-7, with D tentatively TRBD1 (7 bases). Germline loops: CDR1 SGHNT, CDR2 YENEEA. The CDR3 covers 17 residues. The V and J ends lost 1 base and 5 bases respectively, with 21 bases between them. CDR3 nucleotide sequence: TGTGCCAGCAGCTTAGGGGGGGCGGGACAGCTCTGGCACGAGCAGTACTTC. It encodes CASSLGGAGQLWHEQYF.

V usage is TRBV30 and J usage is TRBJ1-1; D is undetermined. Germline CDR1 GTSNPN, CDR2 SVGIG (reference sequence). V dropped 1 base and J dropped 2 bases, with 8 bases sitting between them. This CDR3 has 13 residues. The CDR3 DNA sequence: TGTGCCTGGAGTGGTCAGTTCAACACTGAAGCTTTCTTT. It codes for CAWSGQFNTEAFF.

The chain links TRBV7-2 to TRBJ1-5, with 8 bases that match TRBD1. The V segment lost 5 bases and the J segment 2 bases; nucleotides outside the gene matches: 2. Germline CDR1 reads SGHTA; CDR2 reads FQGNSA. The CDR3 extends over 14 amino acids. This CDR3 reads CASSPQGGNQPQHF. CDR3 nucleotides: TGTGCCAGCAGCCCACAGGGGGGCAATCAGCCCCAGCATTTT.

The chain recombines TRBV5-1 with TRBJ2-1; 10 positions agree with TRBD1. Germline V gives CDR1 SGHRS, CDR2 YFSETQ. This CDR3 region has 14 residues. The trim removed 4 bases at V and 9 bases at J, leaving 7 bases unmatched. The CDR3 here is CASSTGQGVVEQFF. The CDR3 region has the DNA TGCGCCAGCAGCACCGGACAGGGGGTGGTTGAGCAGTTCTTC.

The chain employs TRBV5-1 and TRBJ1-6; D might be TRBD1 (6 bases). Between the trimmed V and J ends, which lost 5 bases and 0 bases, there was a span of 21 bases. Germline lookup yields CDR1 SGHRS and CDR2 YFSETQ. There are 19 residues in the CDR3. The CDR3 loop is CASSSRAAGVSSYNSPLHF. CDR3 sequence (DNA): TGCGCCAGCAGTTCTCGCGCGGCAGGGGTATCCTCCTATAATTCACCCCTCCACTTT. The entire variable domain, with the rest obtained from reference TRBV5-1 and TRBJ1-6, is as follows: KAGVTQTPRYLIKTRGQQVTLSCSPISGHRSVSWYQQTPGQGLQFLFEYFSETQRNKGNFPGRFSGRQFSNSRSEMNVSTLELGDSALYLCASSSRAAGVSSYNSPLHFGNGTRLTVT.

This chain links TRBV10-3 with TRBJ1-1; 9 nucleotides line up with TRBD1. Germline V lookup: CDR1 ENHRY, CDR2 SYGVKD. The junction had 2 bases not matched to a gene; V was cut back by 8 bases and J by 1 base. There are 13 residues in the CDR3. The CDR3 bases are TGTGCCATCGGACAGGGGTCGAACACTGAAGCTTTCTTT. Translated, it gives CAIGQGSNTEAFF.

The J gene is TRBJ1-1, the V gene TRBV12-3 or TRBV12-4, with TRBD1 as a possible D gene (6 bases). V gave up 6 bases and J gave up 4 bases, with 9 bases separating them. This CDR3 has 12 residues. As DNA, the CDR3 is TGTGCCAGCAGCTTACAGGGCACTGAAGCTTTCTTT. Translating gives CASSLQGTEAFF.

The V gene is TRBV6-5, the J gene TRBJ1-1; 7 positions agree with TRBD1. The V segment lost 7 bases and the J segment 7 bases; nucleotides outside the gene matches: 3. This CDR3 spans 11 amino acids. CDR1 MNHEY and CDR2 SVGAGI come from the germline V gene. CDR3 sequence: CASTGQYEAFF. Here the CDR3 DNA reads TGTGCCAGCACGGGACAGTATGAAGCTTTCTTT.

The V gene is TRBV2, the J gene TRBJ2-3; 7 bases are shared with TRBD2. The CDR3 extends over 17 amino acids. V lost 6 bases, J lost 0 bases, and 12 bases stayed unmatched. Germline CDR1 reads SNHLY; CDR2 reads FYNNEI. In DNA form, the CDR3 reads TGTGCCAGCAGCCGGAAACTTAGCGGGCCGAGCACAGATACGCAGTATTTT. This encodes CASSRKLSGPSTDTQYF. The full variable domain, completed using reference TRBV2 and TRBJ2-3, is EPEVTQTPSHQVTQMGQEVILRCVPISNHLYFYWYRQILGQKVEFLVSFYNNEISEKSEIFDDQFSVERPDGSNFTLKIRSTKLEDSAMYFCASSRKLSGPSTDTQYFGPGTRLTVL.

CDR3 protein: CASSGQGGTDTQYF. For the CDR3, the DNA is TGTGCCAGTAGCGGACAGGGGGGCACAGATACGCAGTATTTT. V usage is TRBV19 and J usage is TRBJ2-3, with 10 bases fitting TRBD1. V lost 6 bases, J lost 1 base, and 1 base stayed unmatched. CDR1 and CDR2 from the germline V gene are LNHDA and SQIVND (reference sequence). This CDR3 region has 14 residues.

The CDR3 loop is CASRSRDSTEAFF. In DNA form, the CDR3 reads TGCGCCAGCAGGTCCCGGGACAGCACTGAAGCTTTCTTT. V gene TRBV10-1 combines with J gene TRBJ1-1; 7 nucleotides line up with TRBD1. The CDR3 has 13 residues. Losses at the gene ends were 6 bases for V and 4 bases for J; bases not matched to a gene: 5. The germline gives CDR1 WNHNN, CDR2 SYGVQD (reference sequence).

The chain links TRBV5-1 to TRBJ2-1; possible D gene TRBD1, 5 bases. The germline V gene has CDR1 SGHRS and CDR2 YFSETQ. The CDR3 spans 13 residues. V lost 4 bases and J 6 bases, leaving 11 bases between the germline ends. CDR3 region: CASSADQGNEQFF. CDR3 in DNA: TGCGCCAGCAGCGCGGACCAGGGCAATGAGCAGTTCTTC.

The rearrangement uses TRBV7-9 and TRBJ2-5; 7 bases are a match to TRBD1. With 2 bases clipped from V and 5 bases from J, the junction kept 8 bases outside the gene matches. CDR3 length: 15 amino acids. CDR1 is SEHNR, CDR2 FQNEAQ, per germline (reference sequence). As DNA, the CDR3 is TGTGCCAGCAGCTTAACGGCAGGGGGTAGGGAGACCCAGTACTTC. Protein sequence: CASSLTAGGRETQYF. The entire variable domain, with the rest obtained from reference TRBV7-9 and TRBJ2-5, is as follows: DTGVSQNPRHKITKRGQNVTFRCDPISEHNRLYWYRQTLGQGPEFLTYFQNEAQLEKSRLLSDRFSAERPKGSFSTLEIQRTEQGDSAMYLCASSLTAGGRETQYFGPGTRLLVL.

The V call is TRBV25-1, the J call TRBJ2-1; the D is unclear. The length of the CDR3 is 12 residues. Between the trimmed V and J ends, which lost 0 bases and 7 bases, there was a span of 4 bases. Germline V gene lookup returns CDR1 MGHDK and CDR2 SYGVNS. The CDR3 coding sequence is TGTGCCAGCAGTGAATATCAGAATGAGCAGTTCTTC. Its translation is CASSEYQNEQFF.

This clone was seen ten or more times. The CDR3 spells CASSGGGVGYEQYF. In DNA, the CDR3 is TGTGCCAGCAGCGGTGGAGGGGTCGGGTACGAGCAGTACTTC. The rearrangement uses TRBV9 and TRBJ2-7; possibly TRBD2 for D (6 bases). V was trimmed by 3 bases and J by 4 bases, leaving 14 bases between them. The CDR3 is 14 residues long. CDR1 and CDR2 (germline): SGDLS, YYNGEE. Drawing the rest from reference TRBV9 and TRBJ2-7, the complete variable domain is DSGVTQTPKHLITATGQRVTLRCSPRSGDLSVYWYQQSLDQGLQFLIQYYNGEERAKGNILERFSAQQFPDLHSELNLSSLELGDSALYFCASSGGGVGYEQYFGPGTRLTVT.

The chain has TRBV14 and TRBJ2-3; a weak D match, TRBD2 (5 bases). There are 13 residues in the CDR3. Germline CDR1 and CDR2: SGHDN and FVKESK. V was cut by 3 bases and J by 4 bases, with 8 bases left in between. The CDR3, as DNA: TGTGCCAGCAGCCACGGAGGAGCAGATACGCAGTATTTT. Translating gives CASSHGGADTQYF.

The DNA for the CDR3 is TGTGCCAGCAGTTACGGGGCTAGCGGGCCAGAGACCCAGTACTTC. Translating gives CASSYGASGPETQYF. This chain connects TRBV6-5 to TRBJ2-5, with 8 bases matching TRBD2. The V segment lost 2 bases and the J segment 4 bases; nucleotides outside the gene matches: 6. The CDR3 covers 15 residues. Germline CDR1 MNHEY, CDR2 SVGAGI.

In DNA form, the CDR3 reads TGTGCCAGCAGCATCAGGGGCGATGAGCAGTTCTTC. Its protein is CASSIRGDEQFF. This sequence joins TRBV7-9 and TRBJ2-1; a weak D match, TRBD1 (6 bases). The V gene's germline CDR1 is SEHNR and CDR2 FQNEAQ (reference sequence). The CDR3 covers 12 residues. Between the trimmed V and J ends, which lost 5 bases and 8 bases, there was a span of 10 bases.

The J gene is TRBJ1-1, the V gene TRBV2, with 8 positions matching TRBD1. CDR3 length equals 12 residues. CDR1 is SNHLY, CDR2 FYNNEI, per germline. V shed 4 bases and J 7 bases; nucleotides not matched to a gene: 2. The CDR3 sequence: CASSGDRGEAFF. The CDR3 coding sequence is TGTGCCAGCAGTGGAGACAGGGGTGAAGCTTTCTTT. Together with reference TRBV2 and TRBJ1-1, the CDR3 gives the full variable domain: EPEVTQTPSHQVTQMGQEVILRCVPISNHLYFYWYRQILGQKVEFLVSFYNNEISEKSEIFDDQFSVERPDGSNFTLKIRSTKLEDSAMYFCASSGDRGEAFFGQGTRLTVV.